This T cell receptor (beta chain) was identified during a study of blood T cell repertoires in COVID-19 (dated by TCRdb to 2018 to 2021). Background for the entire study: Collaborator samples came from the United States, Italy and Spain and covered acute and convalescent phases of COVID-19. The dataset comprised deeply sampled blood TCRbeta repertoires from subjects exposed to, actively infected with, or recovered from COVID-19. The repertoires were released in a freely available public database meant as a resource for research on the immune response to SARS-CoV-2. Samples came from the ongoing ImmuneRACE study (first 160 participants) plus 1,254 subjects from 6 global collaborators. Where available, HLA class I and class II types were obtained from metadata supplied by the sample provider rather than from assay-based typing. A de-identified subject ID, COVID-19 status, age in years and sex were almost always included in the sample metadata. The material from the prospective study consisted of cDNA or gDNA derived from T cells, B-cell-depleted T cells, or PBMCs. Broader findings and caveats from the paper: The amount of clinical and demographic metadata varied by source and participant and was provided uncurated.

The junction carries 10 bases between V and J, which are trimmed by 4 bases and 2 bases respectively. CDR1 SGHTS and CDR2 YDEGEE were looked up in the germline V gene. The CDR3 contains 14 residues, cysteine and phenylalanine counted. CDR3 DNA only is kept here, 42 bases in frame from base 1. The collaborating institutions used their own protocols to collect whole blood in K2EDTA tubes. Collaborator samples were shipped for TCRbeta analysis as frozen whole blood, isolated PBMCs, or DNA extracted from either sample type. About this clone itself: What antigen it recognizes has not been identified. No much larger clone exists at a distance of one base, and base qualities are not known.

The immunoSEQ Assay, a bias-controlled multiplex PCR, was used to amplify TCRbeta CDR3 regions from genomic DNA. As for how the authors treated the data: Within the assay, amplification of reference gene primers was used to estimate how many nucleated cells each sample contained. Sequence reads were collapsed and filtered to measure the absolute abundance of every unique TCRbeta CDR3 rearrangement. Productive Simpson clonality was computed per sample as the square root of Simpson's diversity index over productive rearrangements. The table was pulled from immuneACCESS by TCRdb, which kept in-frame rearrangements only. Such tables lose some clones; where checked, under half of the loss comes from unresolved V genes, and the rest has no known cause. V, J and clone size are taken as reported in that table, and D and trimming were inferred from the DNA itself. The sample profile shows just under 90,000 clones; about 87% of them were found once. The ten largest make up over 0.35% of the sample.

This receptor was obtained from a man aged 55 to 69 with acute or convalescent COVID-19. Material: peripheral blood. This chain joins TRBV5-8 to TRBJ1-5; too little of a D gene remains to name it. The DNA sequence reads TGTGCCAGCAGCCAAATTCGGGGCAATCAGCCCCAGCATTTT. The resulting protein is CASSQIRGNQPQHF.